The present entry profiles one TCR beta chain with its context. Its antigen remains unknown. Generated by immunoSEQ multiplex PCR, the TCRdb table keeps only in-frame clones and is missing some. The table includes 100,000 to 120,000 clones, 88% detected once. This specimen comes from a study of T cell responses to AZD1222 COVID-19 vaccine. Study-wide context: Second-dose groups at about 4 or about 12 weeks were pooled. Study results and limitations: Baseline testing showed seropositivity in only 6 or 7 AZD1222 recipients. An increase in Spike-specific TCR breadth and depth was observed after two AZD1222 doses.

Trimming stripped 4 bases from V and 0 bases from J, with 7 bases between. The germline gives CDR1 MGHRA, CDR2 YSYEKL. The CDR3 extends over 14 amino acids. This TCR came from an adult in good health. The specimen was peripheral blood, collected on day 0 of AZD1222 vaccination. The V and J genes are TRBV4-1 and TRBJ1-3; D unclear. In DNA form, the CDR3 reads TGCGCCAGCAGCCCCCGGGACTCTGGAAACACCATATATTTT. Translation gives CASSPRDSGNTIYF.